This T cell receptor (beta chain) was profiled in a study of PD-1 blockade in classical Hodgkin lymphoma. The overall study: Administration of nivolumab to patients was at 3 mg/kg intravenously every 2 weeks.

Findings and limits, study-wide: There was a significant rise in CD4+ TCR diversity by C4D1, with no such rise for CD8+.

V lost 0 bases, J lost 5 bases, and 17 bases lay in between. The CDR3 has 16 residues. CDR1 SGDLS and CDR2 YYNGEE come from the germline V gene. Sequenced by immunoSEQ multiplex PCR; TCRdb stores in-frame clones only, minus some. Altogether around 50,000 clones are present, approximately 76% being singletons, with the ten largest covering over 9.5%. As to time point: cycle 4 day 1 (C4D1), after more than five weeks of nivolumab. Each patient experienced a relapse that followed autologous stem cell transplantation, and brentuximab vedotin exposure varied. Responses achieved at best were complete response, partial response or progressive disease. On this clone itself: Antigen unknown.

The sequence was collected from a human donor with classical Hodgkin lymphoma. This chain links TRBV9 with TRBJ2-5; D not resolved. The sample consisted of peripheral blood mononuclear cells (PBMCs), taken before the fourth cycle of nivolumab. For the CDR3, the DNA is TGTGCCAGCAGCGTAGATCGCGGTTCGCCTCACGAGACCCAGTACTTC. Translated: CASSVDRGSPHETQYF.